This is a list of T cell receptor beta chains from one sample in a study of blood T cell repertoires in COVID-19. TCRdb's copy holds only in-frame clones and misses some; the assay was immunoSEQ multiplex PCR. The sample has a few hundred thousand clones; over 80% are singletons. Material for sequencing was peripheral blood. All receptors come from a man aged 55 to 70 who had recovered from COVID-19. The CDR3 runs from the conserved cysteine through the conserved F or W. A D gene is named only where the DNA matches it firmly. Only part of the rows carry a size: once, few, many, or a class if the clone is expanded.

CDR3nt,CDR3aa,v_gene,abundance,j_gene,d_gene
TGTGCCAGCAGTGAAGGGACAGGGATTATCTACGAGCAGTACTTC,CASSEGTGIIYEQYF,TRBV2,few,TRBJ2-7,TRBD1
TGCGCCAGCAGCCTCCTGGGCCACAATGAGCAGTTCTTC,CASSLLGHNEQFF,TRBV4-1,NA,TRBJ2-1,NA
TGCGCCTCCAAGCCTCATCCGGGAGGGACCGGGGAGCTGTTTTTT,CASKPHPGGTGELFF,TRBV4-1,NA,TRBJ2-2,TRBD2
TGTGCCATCAGTAACAGGGTCTCATCGTTCGATGAGCAGTTCTTC,CAISNRVSSFDEQFF,TRBV10-3,NA,TRBJ2-1,NA
TGTGCCAGCAGTGAAGGGAGGCAGTTTGCCGGGGAGCTGTTTTTT,CASSEGRQFAGELFF,TRBV6-1,once,TRBJ2-2,NA
TGTGCCAGCAGTAGGAGCGGGGGATCCTACAATGAGCAGTTCTTC,CASSRSGGSYNEQFF,TRBV6-5,NA,TRBJ2-1,TRBD2
TGTGCCACCAGCAGAACCGGGACAGGTTACAATGAGCAGTTCTTC,CATSRTGTGYNEQFF,TRBV15,NA,TRBJ2-1,TRBD1
TGTGCCAGCAGCTTAGTGGACAGGGGTGAAGAGACCCAGTACTTC,CASSLVDRGEETQYF,TRBV7-2,many,TRBJ2-5,TRBD1
TGTGCCAGCAGCCTCAAGACTAGCGGGGGAGGCACCGGGGAGCTGTTTTTT,CASSLKTSGGGTGELFF,TRBV7-3,once,TRBJ2-2,TRBD2
TGTGCCAGCAGTGAGGGCCGGGACTACGAGCAGTACTTC,CASSEGRDYEQYF,TRBV6-1,NA,TRBJ2-7,NA
TGTGCCAGCAGCTTATCGTCCTACGAGCAGTACTTC,CASSLSSYEQYF,TRBV7-9,NA,TRBJ2-7,NA
TGTGCCAGCAGTCCCCGAGGTAGGAGGAGCACAGATACGCAGTATTTT,CASSPRGRRSTDTQYF,TRBV27,NA,TRBJ2-3,NA
TGTGCCAGCAGCGCCGGCGCATACGCAAGACTAGCGGGGGCGGATGACGAGCAGTACTTC,CASSAGAYARLAGADDEQYF,TRBV9,NA,TRBJ2-7,TRBD2
TGTGCCTGGAGTGTGTCTAGCGGGAGCCCTACTTTTCGGACCCAGTACTTC,CAWSVSSGSPTFRTQYF,TRBV30,NA,TRBJ2-5,TRBD2
TGTGCCACGGGACTAGCGGGCACAGATACGCAGTATTTT,CATGLAGTDTQYF,TRBV12-3/TRBV12-4,NA,TRBJ2-3,TRBD2
TGTGCCAAATACCTTACAGTTCTCTCTGGAAACACCATATATTTT,CAKYLTVLSGNTIYF,TRBV6-4,NA,TRBJ1-3,NA
TGTGCCAGCTCACCAGCGTCGCGGGGGGAGACCCAGTACTTC,CASSPASRGETQYF,TRBV18,NA,TRBJ2-5,TRBD2
TGTGCCAGTGGGGGGAGGGCAGCCAAAAACATTCAGTACTTC,CASGGRAAKNIQYF,TRBV2,NA,TRBJ2-4,TRBD2
TGTGCCAGCAGCCCCACACATATGAACACTGAAGCTTTCTTT,CASSPTHMNTEAFF,TRBV11-2,NA,TRBJ1-1,NA
TGTGCCAGCAGCCCGGGGACAGGGGGGGCCATGAACACTGAAGCTTTCTTT,CASSPGTGGAMNTEAFF,TRBV9,NA,TRBJ1-1,TRBD1
TGCAGCGTCCGAAAGGGGGGGAGGGGTTCCGAGCAGTACTTC,CSVRKGGRGSEQYF,TRBV29-1,NA,TRBJ2-7,NA
TGTGCCAGCAGTCTAGGGAGCGGGAATCAGCCCCAGCATTTT,CASSLGSGNQPQHF,TRBV6-5,NA,TRBJ1-5,NA
TGTGCCAGCAGCTTAGCGTCGACTAGCGGGTCCTACGAGCAGTACTTC,CASSLASTSGSYEQYF,TRBV7-6,NA,TRBJ2-7,TRBD2
TGTGCCAGTAGAAAGCCTACTCACAGGGCTGATCGCAATCAGCCCCAGCATTTT,CASRKPTHRADRNQPQHF,TRBV19,NA,TRBJ1-5,NA
TGTGCCATCGGCGGAGCGGACTATGGCTACACCTTC,CAIGGADYGYTF,TRBV10-3,NA,TRBJ1-2,NA
TGTGCCAGCAGCCCTTTGGGGGGACTAAGGATGCGGGAGCTGTTTTTT,CASSPLGGLRMRELFF,TRBV6-2/TRBV6-3,NA,TRBJ2-2,TRBD2
TGTGCCAGCAGCTTAGGGTCAGGCTTTCGCTACGAGCAGTACTTC,CASSLGSGFRYEQYF,TRBV7-8,NA,TRBJ2-7,NA
TGTGCCATCAGTGAAGTAGCGGGAGGGCTCTACAATGAGCAGTTCTTC,CAISEVAGGLYNEQFF,TRBV10-3,few,TRBJ2-1,TRBD2
TGCGCCAGCAGCTCCCCTATAGGGGAAACCTATGGCTACACCTTC,CASSSPIGETYGYTF,TRBV5-1,NA,TRBJ1-2,NA
TGCGCCAGCAGCCCGCTAGCGGGAAGCTCCTACAATGAGCAGTTCTTC,CASSPLAGSSYNEQFF,TRBV5-1,NA,TRBJ2-1,TRBD2
TGTGCCAGCAGCCGGGGAGCGGGCACAGATACGCAGTATTTT,CASSRGAGTDTQYF,TRBV5-6,NA,TRBJ2-3,NA
TGTGCCAGCTCACCAAGAACAGGGGGCGCGAGCACCGGGGAGCTGTTTTTT,CASSPRTGGASTGELFF,TRBV18,NA,TRBJ2-2,TRBD1
TGTGCCAGCAGCCACGGGACTAGCGGGAGACTGAGCTACGAGCAGTACTTC,CASSHGTSGRLSYEQYF,TRBV11-2,few,TRBJ2-7,TRBD2
TGTGCCAGCAGTTACGAGGGTGGGTCCTACAATGAGCAGTTCTTC,CASSYEGGSYNEQFF,TRBV6-5,once,TRBJ2-1,NA
TGTGCCAGCAGCTTCTTGGGGGGAGTCCAAGAGACCCAGTACTTC,CASSFLGGVQETQYF,TRBV9,NA,TRBJ2-5,NA
TGTGCCAGTAGCCGGACAGGGGTCGAAAATTCACCCCTCCACTTT,CASSRTGVENSPLHF,TRBV19,NA,TRBJ1-6,TRBD1
TGTGCCATCAGTGAGGAGGAGAGCTCCTACAATGAGCAGTTCTTC,CAISEEESSYNEQFF,TRBV10-3,NA,TRBJ2-1,NA
TGTGCCAGCAGTCCGGGACTGGGTTGGGGTAGCTCCTACAATGAGCAGTTCTTC,CASSPGLGWGSSYNEQFF,TRBV6-6,NA,TRBJ2-1,NA
TGTGCCAGCAGTACCCGGGACAGGGGAACTCAGCCCCAGCATTTT,CASSTRDRGTQPQHF,TRBV6-5,NA,TRBJ1-5,TRBD1
TGTGCCAGCAGCAGGGGCCTTTCTAGCACAGATACGCAGTATTTT,CASSRGLSSTDTQYF,TRBV5-6,NA,TRBJ2-3,NA
TGTGCCACCAGCCGCATAGGGACAGGCTACGAGCAGTACTTC,CATSRIGTGYEQYF,TRBV15,NA,TRBJ2-7,TRBD1
TGTGCCAGCAGCGTAGGGGGACAGGGTGGCGACACTGAAGCTTTCTTT,CASSVGGQGGDTEAFF,TRBV9,NA,TRBJ1-1,TRBD1
TGTGCCAGCAGTTCACACCAGGCGTCGAATCAGCCCCAGCATTTT,CASSSHQASNQPQHF,TRBV6-1,NA,TRBJ1-5,NA
TGTGCCAGCAGCTCGGACAGAGCTTCCTATGGCTACACCTTC,CASSSDRASYGYTF,TRBV7-9,NA,TRBJ1-2,NA
TGTGCCAGCAGTTTGGGGGACAGACTCTATGGCTACACCTTC,CASSLGDRLYGYTF,TRBV28,NA,TRBJ1-2,TRBD1
TGTGCCACCCGAGACGGGAACTATGGCTACACCTTC,CATRDGNYGYTF,TRBV3-1/TRBV3-2,NA,TRBJ1-2,NA
TGTGCCAGCAGCTTATCCCCGGATCTAGCGGACCGGAACACCGGGGAGCTGTTTTTT,CASSLSPDLADRNTGELFF,TRBV7-8,NA,TRBJ2-2,TRBD2
TGTGCCAGCAGTTTGGTAGCGGGGGGAATCGGCGAGCAGTACTTC,CASSLVAGGIGEQYF,TRBV11-1,NA,TRBJ2-7,TRBD2
TGTGCCAGCAGCAAAGAAGTAAGTCCGCAGCTAGCAACTAATGAAAAACTGTTTTTT,CASSKEVSPQLATNEKLFF,TRBV21-1,NA,TRBJ1-4,NA
TGTGCCAGCAGCTTTGGGCCCGAGAGCAATCAGCCCCAGCATTTT,CASSFGPESNQPQHF,TRBV11-2,NA,TRBJ1-5,NA
TGTGCCAGCAGTTTTAAAGAGGATCAGCCCCAGCATTTT,CASSFKEDQPQHF,TRBV12-3/TRBV12-4,NA,TRBJ1-5,NA
TGTGCCAGCAGCCAAGATATGGGACAGGGTATCGAGCAGTACTTC,CASSQDMGQGIEQYF,TRBV3-1/TRBV3-2,NA,TRBJ2-7,TRBD1
TGTGCCTGGAGTGGAGGTCAAGGAGGACAGGTCCGCCACCGGGAGCTGTTTTTT,CAWSGGQGGQVRHRELFF,TRBV30,NA,TRBJ2-2,TRBD1
TGTGCCACCAGTGATCTCCAATTACGGGAGGGGGAGTTCTTC,CATSDLQLREGEFF,TRBV24-1,NA,TRBJ2-1,TRBD2
TGTGCCAGCAGTGAACTGAGCGGGAGGGCCAGAGATACGCAGTATTTT,CASSELSGRARDTQYF,TRBV6-1,NA,TRBJ2-3,TRBD2